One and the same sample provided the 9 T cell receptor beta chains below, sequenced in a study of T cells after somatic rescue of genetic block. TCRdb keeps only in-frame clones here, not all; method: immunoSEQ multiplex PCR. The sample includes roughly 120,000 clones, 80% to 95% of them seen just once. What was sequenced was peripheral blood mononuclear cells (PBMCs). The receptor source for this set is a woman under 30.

The DNA of the CDR3 is TGCGCCAGCAGCCAAGATTGGGGGATAGACTATGGCTACACCTTC. It is translated as CASSQDWGIDYGYTF. The chain couples TRBV4-1 to TRBJ1-2; D possibly corresponds to TRBD1 (5 bases). From germline, CDR1 is MGHRA and CDR2 YSYEKL. V was cut by 0 bases and J by 3 bases, with 11 bases left in between. This CDR3 contains 15 residues.

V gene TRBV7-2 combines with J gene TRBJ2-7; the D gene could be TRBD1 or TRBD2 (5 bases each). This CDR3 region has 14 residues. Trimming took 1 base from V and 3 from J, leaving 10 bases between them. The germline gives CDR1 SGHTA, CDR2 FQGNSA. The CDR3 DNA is TGTGCCAGCAGCTTAGGTAGGGACCGCTACGAGCAGTACTTC. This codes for CASSLGRDRYEQYF.

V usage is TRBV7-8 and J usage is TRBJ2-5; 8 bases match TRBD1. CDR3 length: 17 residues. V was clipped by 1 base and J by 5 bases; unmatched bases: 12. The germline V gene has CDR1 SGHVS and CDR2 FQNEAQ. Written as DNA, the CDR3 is TGTGCCAGCAGCTTAGGGGTTATGCAGGGGGCTGGGGAGACCCAGTACTTC. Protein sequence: CASSLGVMQGAGETQYF.

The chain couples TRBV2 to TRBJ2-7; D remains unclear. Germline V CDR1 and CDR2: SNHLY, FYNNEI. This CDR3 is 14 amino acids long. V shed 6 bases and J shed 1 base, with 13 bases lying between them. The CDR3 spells CASSRTLGSYEQYF. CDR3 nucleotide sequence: TGTGCCAGCAGCCGGACCCTCGGGTCCTACGAGCAGTACTTC.

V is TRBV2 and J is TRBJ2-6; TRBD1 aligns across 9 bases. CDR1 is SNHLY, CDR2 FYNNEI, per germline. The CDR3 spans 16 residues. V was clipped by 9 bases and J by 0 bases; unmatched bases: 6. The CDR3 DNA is TGTGCCAGTCGACAGGGGGTCAGCTCTGGGGCCAACGTCCTGACTTTC. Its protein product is CASRQGVSSGANVLTF. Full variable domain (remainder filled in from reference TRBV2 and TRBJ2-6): EPEVTQTPSHQVTQMGQEVILRCVPISNHLYFYWYRQILGQKVEFLVSFYNNEISEKSEIFDDQFSVERPDGSNFTLKIRSTKLEDSAMYFCASRQGVSSGANVLTFGAGSRLTVL.

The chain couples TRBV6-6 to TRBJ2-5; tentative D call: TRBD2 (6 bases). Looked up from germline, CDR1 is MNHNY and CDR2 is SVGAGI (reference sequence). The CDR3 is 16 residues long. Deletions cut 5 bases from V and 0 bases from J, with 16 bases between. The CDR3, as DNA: TGTGCCAGCAGTCTCAATGTTGCGGGAAACCAAGAGACCCAGTACTTC. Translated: CASSLNVAGNQETQYF.

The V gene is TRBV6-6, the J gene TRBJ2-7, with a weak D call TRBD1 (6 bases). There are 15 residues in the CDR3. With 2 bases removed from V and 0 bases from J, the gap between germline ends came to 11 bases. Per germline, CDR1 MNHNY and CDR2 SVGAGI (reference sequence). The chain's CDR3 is CASSYGQGNSYEQYF. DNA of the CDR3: TGTGCCAGCAGTTACGGGCAGGGGAACTCCTACGAGCAGTACTTC.

CDR3 nucleotide sequence: TGCGCCAGCAGCCCGGATCCTCGGGAGACCCAGTACTTC. It codes for CASSPDPRETQYF. V usage is TRBV5-1 and J usage is TRBJ2-5, with D hard to call. The CDR3 is 13 amino acids. Germline V gene sequence: CDR1 SGHRS, CDR2 YFSETQ. Trimming pared 4 bases from V and 5 bases from J, leaving 12 bases between.

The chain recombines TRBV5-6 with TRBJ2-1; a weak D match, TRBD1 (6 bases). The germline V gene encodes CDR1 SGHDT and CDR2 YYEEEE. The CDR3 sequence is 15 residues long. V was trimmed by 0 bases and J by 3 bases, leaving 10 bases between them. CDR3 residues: CASSLGRGGYNEQFF. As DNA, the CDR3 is TGTGCCAGCAGCTTGGGCAGGGGCGGCTACAATGAGCAGTTCTTC.